The 26 T cell receptor beta chains reported below all come from one sample, sequenced in a study of T cell changes during pregnancy in multiple sclerosis. Profiled with immunoSEQ multiplex PCR; TCRdb holds only in-frame clones, not every one. Among around 37,000 clones, 90% to 95% were seen once, and the ten largest hold approximately 6.1%. The starting material was CD8+ T cells from peripheral blood mononuclear cells, obtained in the second trimester of pregnancy. All receptors derive from a female donor with multiple sclerosis, enrolled in a pregnancy study.

This chain joins TRBV6-5 and TRBJ1-1, with D possibly being TRBD1 (5 bases). V gave up 6 bases and J gave up 3 bases, with 17 bases separating them. The CDR3 consists of 15 residues. The germline gives CDR1 MNHEY, CDR2 SVGAGI. CDR3 nucleotides: TGTGCCAGCAGCCCCCAGGGAGGGGCGGACACTGAAGCTTTCTTT. This sequence encodes CASSPQGGADTEAFF.

The V and J genes are TRBV18 and TRBJ2-1, with no clear D. V lost 2 bases, J lost 4 bases, and 9 bases lay in between. Per the germline V gene, CDR1 is KGHSH and CDR2 is LQKENI. This CDR3 region has 14 residues. Written as DNA, the CDR3 is TGTGCCAGCTCACCATTCCCGACTTACAATGAGCAGTTCTTC. It specifies CASSPFPTYNEQFF. The full variable domain, its missing parts supplied by reference TRBV18 and TRBJ2-1, is NAGVMQNPRHLVRRRGQEARLRCSPMKGHSHVYWYRQLPEEGLKFMVYLQKENIIDESGMPKERFSAEFPKEGPSILRIQQVVRGDSAAYFCASSPFPTYNEQFFGPGTRLTVL.

The chain is built from TRBV4-2 and TRBJ1-5; D is unclear. V lost 1 base and J 2 bases, leaving 9 bases between the germline ends. The CDR3 contains 15 residues. Germline CDR1 LGHNA, CDR2 YNFKEQ. CDR3 bases: TGTGCCAGCAGCCAAGGAGTAGAGGGCAATCAGCCCCAGCATTTT. This codes for CASSQGVEGNQPQHF.

The rearrangement joins TRBV4-3 to TRBJ1-1; D not certain. This CDR3 is 15 amino acids long. Trimming cost V 0 bases and J 8 bases, with 16 bases left between them. Germline-derived CDR1 and CDR2 are LGHNA and YSLEER. CDR3 amino acids: CASSQDLTEPGEAFF. CDR3 in DNA: TGCGCCAGCAGCCAAGATTTGACGGAGCCTGGGGAAGCTTTCTTT.

The chain joins TRBV5-4 to TRBJ2-1; D gene unclear. This CDR3 has 17 residues. Trimming cost V 4 bases and J 5 bases, with 22 bases left between them. The germline gives CDR1 SGHNT, CDR2 YYREEE (reference sequence). The chain's CDR3 is CASSRPVGEVINNEQFF. The CDR3 nucleotides are TGTGCCAGCAGCCGGCCCGTTGGCGAGGTAATCAACAATGAGCAGTTCTTC. The whole variable domain, remainder taken from reference TRBV5-4 and TRBJ2-1, is ETGVTQSPTHLIKTRGQQVTLRCSSQSGHNTVSWYQQALGQGPQFIFQYYREEENGRGNFPPRFSGLQFPNYSSELNVNALELDDSALYLCASSRPVGEVINNEQFFGPGTRLTVL.

J is TRBJ2-1 and V is TRBV5-4; 7 bases line up with TRBD1. The CDR3 has 15 amino acids. In germline, CDR1 is SGHNT, CDR2 YYREEE (reference sequence). J gave up 10 bases and V 1 base, and 11 bases lay outside the gene matches. The chain's CDR3 is CASSLPTGDPREQFF. CDR3 DNA sequence: TGTGCCAGCAGCTTGCCTACAGGGGACCCAAGGGAGCAGTTCTTC.

This clone was detected only once. This rearrangement joins TRBV5-1 to TRBJ2-1; 14 positions match TRBD2. V lost 3 bases and J lost 12; bases outside the gene matches: 8. Per the germline V gene, CDR1 is SGHRS and CDR2 is YFSETQ. This CDR3 has 15 residues. CDR3 DNA: TGCGCCAGCAGCTACGGACTAGCGGGGGGCCGAGGGCAGTTCTTC. Translated: CASSYGLAGGRGQFF.

V is TRBV9 and J is TRBJ2-7, with D perhaps matching TRBD2 (6 bases). The CDR3 length is 17 residues. Germline lookup yields CDR1 SGDLS and CDR2 YYNGEE. V was trimmed by 0 bases and J by 3 bases, leaving 19 bases between them. CDR3 loop: CASSVGWSRELGYEQYF. In nucleotides, the CDR3 is TGTGCCAGCAGCGTAGGGTGGTCACGGGAGCTCGGCTACGAGCAGTACTTC.

The gene calls are TRBV4-1 and TRBJ2-1, with TRBD2 identical over 10 bases. This CDR3 spans 16 amino acids. The junction had 7 bases not matched to a gene; V was cut back by 0 bases and J by 8 bases. Germline CDR1 reads MGHRA; CDR2 reads YSYEKL. CDR3 coding DNA: TGCGCCAGCAGCCAAGATGAAAGCGGGAGGGTCGATGAGCAGTTCTTC. Residues: CASSQDESGRVDEQFF.

The V call is TRBV5-6, the J call TRBJ1-5, with TRBD1 matching over 9 bases. V gave up 1 base and J gave up 3 bases; unmatched junction bases: 5. The CDR3 has 16 amino acids. The germline gives CDR1 SGHDT, CDR2 YYEEEE. In DNA form, the CDR3 reads TGTGCCAGCAGCTTGAGGGACAGGGAGGCCAATCAGCCCCAGCATTTT. Amino acid sequence: CASSLRDREANQPQHF. Complete variable domain (other parts from reference TRBV5-6 and TRBJ1-5): DAGVTQSPTHLIKTRGQQVTLRCSPKSGHDTVSWYQQALGQGPQFIFQYYEEEERQRGNFPDRFSGHQFPNYSSELNVNALLLGDSALYLCASSLRDREANQPQHFGDGTRLSIL.

The chain recombines TRBV9 with TRBJ2-7; D might be TRBD2 (5 bases). CDR1 and CDR2 from the germline V gene are SGDLS and YYNGEE. The CDR3 is made up of 14 amino acids. Trimming took 4 bases from V and 0 from J, leaving 11 bases between them. The CDR3, as DNA: TGTGCCAGCAGCCCCGAAGGGAGCTCCTACGAGCAGTACTTC. Translated: CASSPEGSSYEQYF.

The CDR3 DNA is TGCGCCAGCAGCTTGTTGGGGGGTGGGGGGAACACTGAAGCTTTCTTT. Translating gives CASSLLGGGGNTEAFF. The genes are TRBV5-1 and TRBJ1-1; D is possibly TRBD1 (5 bases). Germline values: CDR1 SGHRS, CDR2 YFSETQ. This CDR3 has 16 amino acids. Trimming removed 1 base at V and 1 base at J, with 14 bases between. The complete variable domain, with remaining parts taken from reference TRBV5-1 and TRBJ1-1, reads KAGVTQTPRYLIKTRGQQVTLSCSPISGHRSVSWYQQTPGQGLQFLFEYFSETQRNKGNFPGRFSGRQFSNSRSEMNVSTLELGDSALYLCASSLLGGGGNTEAFFGQGTRLTVV.

This sequence joins TRBV10-1 and TRBJ2-7; D may be TRBD1 (5 bases). Germline V CDR1 and CDR2: WNHNN, SYGVQD (reference sequence). This CDR3 is built from 13 residues. V was shortened by 2 bases and J by 6 bases, with 11 bases between the two germline ends. The CDR3 reads CASSEPGSSEQYF. DNA for the CDR3: TGCGCCAGCAGTGAGCCAGGGTCAAGCGAGCAGTACTTC.

This chain connects TRBV7-9 to TRBJ2-1, with a possible D match to TRBD2 (6 bases). The germline V and J ends were trimmed by 6 bases and 15 bases, with 15 bases remaining between them. Germline CDR1 and CDR2: SEHNR and FQNEAQ (reference sequence). The CDR3 consists of 11 residues. The chain's CDR3 is CASRTSGTLFF. The CDR3 bases are TGTGCCAGCAGGACCTCCGGGACTTTGTTCTTC.

The CDR3 bases are TGTGCCAGCAGCTCCCTAAGGGTCGAGCGGGAGGGCCCAGTGACCGAGACCCAGTACTTC. Protein: CASSSLRVEREGPVTETQYF. The V gene is TRBV9, the J gene TRBJ2-5, with 10 bases lining up with TRBD2. The CDR3 spans 20 residues. V lost 4 bases and J lost 5; bases outside the gene matches: 23. From germline, CDR1 is SGDLS and CDR2 YYNGEE.

The CDR3 DNA reads as TGTGCCAGCAGCGCTGCCCGACAGGGGGCGCGTTATGGCTACACCTTC. It yields the protein CASSAARQGARYGYTF. The chain uses TRBV5-6 and TRBJ1-2, with TRBD1 matching over 10 bases. V trimming: 4 bases; J trimming: 5 bases; junction bases outside the gene matches: 11. This CDR3 contains 16 residues. In germline, CDR1 is SGHDT, CDR2 YYEEEE.

The gene calls are TRBV5-6 and TRBJ1-2; 7 bases line up with TRBD1. Germline V gene sequence: CDR1 SGHDT, CDR2 YYEEEE. The CDR3 covers 15 residues. Losses at the gene ends were 4 bases for V and 3 bases for J; bases not matched to a gene: 9. CDR3 in amino acids: CASSPPGQTYYGYTF. Written as DNA, the CDR3 is TGTGCCAGCAGCCCGCCGGGACAGACATACTATGGCTACACCTTC.

The CDR3 reads CAWTKAGGRGETQYF. The CDR3 nucleotides are TGTGCCTGGACTAAGGCCGGGGGGCGAGGGGAGACCCAGTACTTC. The chain combines TRBV30 with TRBJ2-5; weak D call: TRBD2 (7 bases). The CDR3 extends over 15 amino acids. With 4 bases removed from V and 5 bases from J, the gap between germline ends came to 20 bases. CDR1 and CDR2 (germline): GTSNPN, SVGIG (reference sequence).

The J gene is TRBJ1-1, the V gene TRBV6-1, with 11 bases fitting TRBD1. The CDR3 covers 16 residues. With 4 bases clipped from V and 5 bases from J, the junction kept 9 bases outside the gene matches. Germline CDR1 reads MNHNS; CDR2 reads SASEGT. The CDR3 DNA reads TGTGCCAGCAGTGTAAGGATAGGACAGGGGGCAACTGAAGCTTTCTTT. Protein product: CASSVRIGQGATEAFF.

This chain joins TRBV29-1 and TRBJ2-7; possible D gene TRBD2, 5 bases. V lost 6 bases and J 4 bases, leaving 13 bases between the germline ends. CDR1 is SQVTM and CDR2 is ANQGSEA in the germline V gene. The CDR3 loop spans 12 amino acids. The CDR3 sequence: CSVQRPPYEQYF. The CDR3, as DNA: TGCAGCGTCCAGCGGCCCCCTTACGAGCAGTACTTC.

J is TRBJ2-7 and V is TRBV6-5, with a tentative D call TRBD1 (6 bases). The V gene's germline CDR1 is MNHEY and CDR2 SVGAGI. Between the trimmed V and J ends, which lost 3 bases and 3 bases, there was a span of 12 bases. This CDR3 contains 14 residues. CDR3: CASSYSGTHYEQYF. As DNA, the CDR3 is TGTGCCAGCAGTTATTCCGGGACACACTACGAGCAGTACTTC.

The V gene is TRBV5-6, the J gene TRBJ2-2; a weak D match, TRBD1 (5 bases). This CDR3 is 15 amino acids long. Trimming cost V 4 bases and J 8 bases, with 18 bases left between them. Germline V gene lookup returns CDR1 SGHDT and CDR2 YYEEEE. CDR3 amino acids: CASSPILQGTGELFF. CDR3 nucleotides: TGTGCCAGCAGCCCGATCCTCCAGGGTACAGGGGAGCTGTTTTTT.

The genes are TRBV5-1 and TRBJ1-1, with TRBD1 identical over 12 bases. The CDR3 has 18 residues. Trimming at V came to 3 bases and at J to 4 bases, leaving 13 bases not matched to a gene. The germline gives CDR1 SGHRS, CDR2 YFSETQ. The CDR3 reads CASSYGTGGKGGVTEAFF. The CDR3 region has the DNA TGCGCCAGCAGCTATGGGACAGGGGGCAAGGGGGGGGTCACTGAAGCTTTCTTT.

The chain joins TRBV7-9 to TRBJ2-5; tentatively, D is TRBD1 (6 bases). Trimming left V 5 bases short and J 5 bases short, with 18 bases between. CDR1 is SEHNR, CDR2 FQNEAQ, per germline (reference sequence). The CDR3 runs to 15 residues. The DNA for the CDR3 is TGTGCCAGCAGCGACCGACAGGTTGAAAAGGAGACCCAGTACTTC. It yields the protein CASSDRQVEKETQYF.

The chain combines TRBV19 with TRBJ2-3; no clear D. The CDR3 length is 14 residues. Trimming took off 6 bases at V and 1 base at J, with 11 bases between the two ends. CDR1 and CDR2 from the germline V gene are LNHDA and SQIVND (reference sequence). CDR3 sequence (DNA): TGTGCCAGTAGCTTTCGAATAGGCACAGATACGCAGTATTTT. This encodes CASSFRIGTDTQYF. Based on the CDR3 plus reference TRBV19 and TRBJ2-3, the full variable domain is DGGITQSPKYLFRKEGQNVTLSCEQNLNHDAMYWYRQDPGQGLRLIYYSQIVNDFQKGDIAEGYSVSREKKESFPLTVTSAQKNPTAFYLCASSFRIGTDTQYFGPGTRLTVL.

This clone was picked up one time. The CDR3 DNA sequence: TGCGCCAGCAGCCAGAGAGCGATATTCACACAGGGGGCGTTGGGTGGCTACACCTTC. Protein sequence: CASSQRAIFTQGALGGYTF. The rearrangement links TRBV4-3 to TRBJ1-2, with TRBD1 matching over 9 bases. The CDR3 has 19 residues. Unmatched junction bases numbered 21, after V lost 3 bases and J lost 7 bases. Germline V lookup: CDR1 LGHNA, CDR2 YSLEER.